This is a list of T cell receptor beta chains from one sample in a study of blood T cell repertoires in COVID-19. Sequencing was performed with immunoSEQ multiplex PCR; in TCRdb, only in-frame clones are kept and a portion is missing. The table records about 180,000 clones, approximately 88% of them present only once. The sequenced sample was PBMCs or T cells enriched from blood (not recorded which). Every receptor here comes from a woman aged 18 to 35 who had recovered from COVID-19. The CDR3 runs from the conserved cysteine through the conserved F or W. Each record gives: V gene, D gene, J gene, clone size, CDR3 protein, CDR3 DNA. The D gene is left open where the match is weak. Expanded clones are given a class, and other clones once, few, many or no size at all.

TRBV6-4	NA	TRBJ2-1	few	CASSTVAERNEQFF	TGTGCCAGCAGTACAGTAGCGGAGCGCAATGAGCAGTTCTTC
TRBV7-9	NA	TRBJ2-1	NA	CASRSASGDEQFF	TGTGCCAGCAGGTCCGCCTCAGGGGATGAGCAGTTCTTC
TRBV7-9	NA	TRBJ2-5	NA	CASSFVAGPEETQYF	TGTGCCAGCAGCTTCGTGGCGGGGCCAGAAGAGACCCAGTACTTC
TRBV2	NA	TRBJ2-5	NA	CASLRPGGQETQYF	TGTGCCAGCTTGAGGCCCGGCGGTCAAGAGACCCAGTACTTC
TRBV5-8	TRBD1	TRBJ2-7	NA	CASSLVGQGRGEQYF	TGTGCCAGCAGCTTGGTGGGACAGGGGAGGGGCGAGCAGTACTTC
TRBV7-2	TRBD1	TRBJ1-2	NA	CASSLAGQGAFGYTF	TGTGCCAGCAGCTTAGCGGGACAGGGGGCCTTTGGCTACACCTTC
TRBV2	TRBD2	TRBJ2-7	once	CASTLAGGVGEQYF	TGTGCCAGCACCCTCGCGGGAGGGGTTGGGGAGCAGTACTTC
TRBV28	TRBD2	TRBJ2-5	NA	CASSPQLAGGWETQYF	TGTGCCAGCAGTCCGCAACTAGCGGGGGGCTGGGAGACCCAGTACTTC
TRBV28	NA	TRBJ1-5	NA	CASRAGGAVESQHF	TGTGCCAGCCGGGCGGGCGGGGCGGTGGAGTCCCAGCATTTT
TRBV9	NA	TRBJ2-3	NA	CASSVWGGTDTQYF	TGTGCCAGCAGCGTATGGGGCGGTACAGATACGCAGTATTTT
TRBV5-4	TRBD2	TRBJ2-1	NA	CASSSGLAGNEQFF	TGTGCCAGCAGCTCCGGACTAGCAGGCAATGAGCAGTTCTTC
TRBV4-2	TRBD2	TRBJ2-7	NA	CASSQDQGLAGRGYEQYF	TGTGCCAGCAGCCAAGATCAGGGACTAGCGGGAAGGGGATACGAGCAGTACTTC
TRBV2	NA	TRBJ1-1	NA	CASSDAGVLTEAFF	TGTGCCAGCAGTGATGCGGGGGTTCTCACTGAAGCTTTCTTT
TRBV6-4	NA	TRBJ1-2	NA	CASNIRTGTF	TGTGCCAGCAATATCCGTACGGGGACCTTC
TRBV5-5	NA	TRBJ1-5	NA	CASSLVSYQPQHF	TGTGCCAGCAGCTTGGTATCGTATCAGCCCCAGCATTTT
TRBV3-1/TRBV3-2	NA	TRBJ2-7	NA	CASSPVGGENYEQYF	TGTGCCAGCAGCCCTGTGGGGGGAGAAAACTACGAGCAGTACTTC
TRBV28	NA	TRBJ1-1	NA	CASSLWLGSPEAFF	TGTGCCAGCAGTTTATGGCTCGGGTCCCCTGAAGCTTTCTTT
TRBV28	TRBD1	TRBJ2-7	NA	CASSFLDRAYEQYF	TGTGCCAGCAGTTTCCTAGACAGGGCTTACGAGCAGTACTTC
TRBV2	TRBD1	TRBJ1-2	NA	CASSDRDRARDGYTF	TGTGCCAGCAGTGACCGGGACAGGGCGCGGGATGGCTACACCTTC
TRBV5-4	NA	TRBJ2-1	NA	CASSLSVSSYNEQFF	TGTGCCAGCAGCTTGTCTGTGAGCTCCTACAATGAGCAGTTCTTC
TRBV11-3	NA	TRBJ1-2	NA	CASSSHSDKNYGYTF	TGTGCCAGCAGCTCTCATTCGGACAAGAACTATGGCTACACCTTC
TRBV12-3/TRBV12-4	NA	TRBJ1-3	NA	CASSKGGMAPDF	TGTGCCAGCAGTAAAGGGGGAATGGCACCGGATTTT
TRBV6-5	NA	TRBJ2-3	NA	CASGRWDTQYF	TGTGCCAGCGGGAGGTGGGATACGCAGTATTTT
TRBV7-9	NA	TRBJ2-7	NA	CASSLDATSYEQYF	TGTGCCAGCAGCTTAGACGCAACGAGCTACGAGCAGTACTTC
TRBV28	NA	TRBJ2-1	NA	CASTPAGIVNEQFF	TGTGCCAGCACACCAGCGGGTATCGTCAATGAGCAGTTCTTC
TRBV6-5	NA	TRBJ1-1	NA	CASLKGSRNTEAFF	TGTGCCAGTCTGAAGGGGTCTCGGAACACTGAAGCTTTCTTT
TRBV5-4	NA	TRBJ2-3	few	CASTPTGEDTQYF	TGTGCCAGCACCCCCACGGGGGAAGATACGCAGTATTTT
TRBV30	NA	TRBJ2-6	NA	CAIQRGWAGANVLTF	TGTGCGATTCAGAGGGGGTGGGCTGGGGCCAACGTCCTGACTTTC
TRBV29-1	NA	TRBJ1-3	NA	CSGRGSSGNTIYF	TGCAGCGGCAGGGGTAGTTCTGGAAACACCATATATTTT
TRBV2	TRBD2	TRBJ2-5	NA	CASSHTGGGSSQETQYF	TGTGCCAGCAGCCACACCGGGGGGGGGTCGAGTCAAGAGACCCAGTACTTC
TRBV4-1	TRBD1	TRBJ1-2	NA	CASSQPFQGGGSSGYTF	TGCGCCAGCAGCCAACCATTTCAGGGGGGAGGTTCGTCGGGCTACACCTTC
TRBV7-2	NA	TRBJ1-5	NA	CASSFRGYQPQHF	TGTGCCAGCAGCTTTAGGGGCTATCAGCCCCAGCATTTT
TRBV6-1	TRBD1	TRBJ2-7	NA	CASSEAGQNVYEQYF	TGTGCCAGCAGTGAAGCGGGACAGAATGTCTACGAGCAGTACTTC
TRBV6-2/TRBV6-3	NA	TRBJ1-5	NA	CASSYSPGSIQPQHF	TGTGCCAGCAGTTACTCGCCAGGGTCGATTCAGCCCCAGCATTTT
TRBV15	NA	TRBJ1-4	few	CATSIYSGRNEKLFF	TGTGCCACCAGCATATACAGCGGGCGAAATGAAAAACTGTTTTTT
TRBV28	NA	TRBJ1-4	NA	CASSRDIRVGEKLFF	TGTGCCAGCAGTAGGGACATCAGAGTTGGTGAAAAACTGTTTTTT
TRBV29-1	NA	TRBJ2-1	NA	CSVEDLTGSSSYNEQFF	TGCAGCGTTGAAGATCTAACGGGGTCGAGCTCCTACAATGAGCAGTTCTTC
TRBV19	TRBD1	TRBJ1-1	many	CASSIVDRVGTEAFF	TGTGCCAGTAGTATAGTCGACAGGGTGGGCACTGAAGCTTTCTTT
TRBV2	TRBD1	TRBJ1-2	NA	CASRGTGAGGYTF	TGTGCCAGCAGAGGGACAGGGGCGGGTGGCTACACCTTC